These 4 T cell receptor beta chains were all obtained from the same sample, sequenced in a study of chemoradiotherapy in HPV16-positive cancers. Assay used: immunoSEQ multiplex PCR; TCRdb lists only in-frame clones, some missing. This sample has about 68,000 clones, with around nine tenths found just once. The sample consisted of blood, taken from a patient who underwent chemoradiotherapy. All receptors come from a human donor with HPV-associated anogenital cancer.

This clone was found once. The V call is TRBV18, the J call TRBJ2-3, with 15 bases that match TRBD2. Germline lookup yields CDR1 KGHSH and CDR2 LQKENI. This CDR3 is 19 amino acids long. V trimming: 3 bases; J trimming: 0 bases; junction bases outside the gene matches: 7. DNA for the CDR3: TGTGCCAGCTCACCCGGACTAGCGGGGGGGCCGGGGAGCACAGATACGCAGTATTTT. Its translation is CASSPGLAGGPGSTDTQYF. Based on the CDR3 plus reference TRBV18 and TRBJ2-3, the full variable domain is NAGVMQNPRHLVRRRGQEARLRCSPMKGHSHVYWYRQLPEEGLKFMVYLQKENIIDESGMPKERFSAEFPKEGPSILRIQQVVRGDSAAYFCASSPGLAGGPGSTDTQYFGPGTRLTVL.

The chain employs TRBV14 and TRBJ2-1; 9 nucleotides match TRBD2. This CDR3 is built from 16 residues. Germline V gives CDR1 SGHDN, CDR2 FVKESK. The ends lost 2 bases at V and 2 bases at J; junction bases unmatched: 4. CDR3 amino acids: CASSQFRGRAYNEQFF. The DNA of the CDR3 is TGTGCCAGCAGCCAATTTCGCGGGAGGGCCTACAATGAGCAGTTCTTC. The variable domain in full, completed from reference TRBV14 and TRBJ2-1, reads EAGVTQFPSHSVIEKGQTVTLRCDPISGHDNLYWYRRVMGKEIKFLLHFVKESKQDESGMPNNRFLAERTGGTYSTLKVQPAELEDSGVYFCASSQFRGRAYNEQFFGPGTRLTVL.

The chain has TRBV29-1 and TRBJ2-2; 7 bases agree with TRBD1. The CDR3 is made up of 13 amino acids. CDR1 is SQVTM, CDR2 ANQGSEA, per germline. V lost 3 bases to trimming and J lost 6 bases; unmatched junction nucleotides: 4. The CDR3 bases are TGCAGCGTTGAGGGACAGAGCGCCGGGGAGCTGTTTTTT. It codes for CSVEGQSAGELFF.

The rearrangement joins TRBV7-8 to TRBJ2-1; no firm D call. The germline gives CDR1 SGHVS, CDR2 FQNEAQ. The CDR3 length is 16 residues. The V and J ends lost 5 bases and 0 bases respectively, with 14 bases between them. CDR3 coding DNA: TGTGCCAGCAGCGTCAGTAGGATAAGCTCCTACAATGAGCAGTTCTTC. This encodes CASSVSRISSYNEQFF.